What follows is one T cell receptor beta chain and its context. This entry belongs to a study of T cell responses to AZD1222 COVID-19 vaccine. Germline CDR1 SQVTM, CDR2 ANQGSEA. The V and J ends lost 3 bases and 6 bases respectively, with 11 bases between them. The CDR3 length is 13 residues. Using immunoSEQ multiplex PCR, the repertoire was profiled, and TCRdb retains in-frame clones only, with some absent. The sample has around 140,000 clones, around 94% seen once. The TCR sequence derives from an adult who had recovered from COVID-19. The sample consisted of peripheral blood, taken after recovery from COVID-19. V gene TRBV29-1 combines with J gene TRBJ1-4, with D perhaps TRBD1 (5 bases). The CDR3 nucleotides read TGCAGCGTTGAGGCAGGGCCAGATGAAAAACTGTTTTTT. Residues: CSVEAGPDEKLFF.